This T cell receptor beta chain was observed in a study of blood T cell repertoires in COVID-19. As for the study in general: Material from acute and convalescent COVID-19 was sourced from the United States, Italy and Spain. The analysed material was cDNA or gDNA that came from T cells, B-cell-depleted T cells, or PBMCs.

In the original workflow: Scientists estimated how many nucleated cells there were by amplifying reference gene primers. This table comes from immunoSEQ multiplex PCR, and its TCRdb copy is limited to in-frame clones, with some not included. V and J calls and clone size are given by that table; D and trimming were obtained from the DNA. Counted here are 20,000 to 25,000 clones, about 89% occurring once; the ten biggest clones make up under 4.5%. This clone appeared once. In germline, CDR1 is SGHNT, CDR2 YYREEE (reference sequence). There are 15 residues in the CDR3. Trimming shortened V by 4 bases and J by 1 base, and 11 bases separated the two germline ends.

This TCR came from a human donor in a cohort sampled during active COVID-19. Source material: peripheral blood. The chain employs TRBV5-4 and TRBJ1-4; unclear D gene. CDR3: CASSPPPGTNEKLFF. CDR3 DNA sequence: TGTGCCAGCAGCCCCCCGCCAGGAACTAATGAAAAACTGTTTTTT.